This TCR beta chain emerged from a study of regulatory T cells in long-lasting Graves disease. General observations from the study: Whereas about 870 public clonotypes were shared by new patients, persistent patients shared more, at some 2,900. Persistent disease samples used TRBV28, TRBJ1-2 and TRBJ2-5 preferentially.

V lost 3 bases and J lost 0, with 14 bases in between. This CDR3 is built from 16 residues. The time point is: persistent/refractory GD, antithyroid drugs over 5 years with positive TRAb. From RNA extracted from PBMCs, the TCR library was made. There are many counts of this clonotype. Its antigen remains unknown. Researchers made TCR beta libraries by using iRepertoire HTBI primers and running Arm-PCR on CDR3 regions. TCRdb reprocessed the multiplex PCR reads via MiXCR and lists one record per CDR3 protein. The sample gives 310,000 or so distinct CDR3 sequences, about 19% of which show up once; less than 30% is in the top ten.

The chain carries TRBV12-3 or TRBV12-4 and TRBJ1-1, with a weak D call TRBD1 (5 bases). This receptor was obtained from a female donor with Graves disease. Sequencing used peripheral blood mononuclear cells (PBMCs), obtained when the disease was refractory, from a patient treated with antithyroid drugs. CDR3 residues: CASSFLLGHLNTEAFF. CDR3 bases: TGTGCCAGCAGTTTTTTATTAGGACACTTGAACACTGAAGCTTTCTTT.